Below, 8 T cell receptor beta chains from the same sample are listed, as sequenced in a study of OX40 agonist ivuxolimab in advanced cancers. Receptor libraries were prepared by the immunoSEQ multiplex PCR assay. Drawn from immuneACCESS, this table holds only the in-frame rearrangements with V and J called that TCRdb kept. Clones are partly lost; checked studies trace under half to an unresolved V gene and leave the rest unexplained. This sample lists around 71,000 clones; approximately 90% were detected once. The leading ten clones occupy approximately 1% of the sample. The source material was CD4+ or CD8+ T cells sorted from blood, sampled in a trial of the OX40 agonist ivuxolimab. These receptor sequences come from an adult with an advanced solid tumor such as melanoma, head and neck, liver or kidney cancer.

V is TRBV4-1 and J is TRBJ2-7; 13 nucleotides align to TRBD2. The CDR3 is 14 amino acids. Germline CDR1 is MGHRA and CDR2 is YSYEKL. V lost 7 bases and J lost 4; bases outside the gene matches: 4. The CDR3 region is CASMKTSGRYEQYF. CDR3 nucleotide sequence: TGCGCCAGCATGAAGACTAGCGGGAGGTACGAGCAGTACTTC.

V usage is TRBV7-3 and J usage is TRBJ2-5; D is unresolved. The length of the CDR3 is 15 residues. V was trimmed by 2 bases and J by 0 bases, leaving 10 bases between them. Germline CDR1 is SGHTA and CDR2 is FQGTGA. The chain's CDR3 is CASSLVVGYQETQYF. The CDR3 region has the DNA TGTGCCAGCAGCTTAGTTGTTGGGTACCAAGAGACCCAGTACTTC. Based on the CDR3 plus reference TRBV7-3 and TRBJ2-5, the full variable domain is GAGVSQTPSNKVTEKGKYVELRCDPISGHTALYWYRQSLGQGPEFLIYFQGTGAADDSGLPNDRFFAVRPEGSVSTLKIQRTERGDSAVYLCASSLVVGYQETQYFGPGTRLLVL.

CDR3 DNA sequence: TGTGCCAGCACCGGGACTACGGAGACCCAGTACTTC. This sequence encodes CASTGTTETQYF. The genes are TRBV6-6 and TRBJ2-5; 7 bases match TRBD2. The ends lost 7 bases at V and 5 bases at J; junction bases unmatched: 4. CDR1 is MNHNY, CDR2 SVGAGI, per germline (reference sequence). This CDR3 contains 12 residues.

V usage is TRBV19 and J usage is TRBJ2-7; TRBD1 matches at 8 bases. The junction had 8 bases not matched to a gene; V was cut back by 3 bases and J by 1 base. The CDR3 length is 16 residues. Germline values: CDR1 LNHDA, CDR2 SQIVND (reference sequence). In DNA form, the CDR3 reads TGTGCCAGTAGTATCCGTCGGACAGGGAAATCCTACGAGCAGTACTTC. The encoded protein is CASSIRRTGKSYEQYF.

The J gene is TRBJ2-7, the V gene TRBV6-5, with D possibly TRBD2 on 6 matching bases. This CDR3 has 14 amino acids. V was cut by 9 bases and J by 0 bases, with 15 bases left in between. Germline-derived CDR1 and CDR2 are MNHEY and SVGAGI. CDR3 amino acids: CASNRDFSSYEQYF. CDR3 in DNA: TGTGCCAGTAACCGGGACTTTAGCTCCTACGAGCAGTACTTC.

V gene TRBV23-1 combines with J gene TRBJ1-5, with D possibly TRBD1 on 5 matching bases. TRBV23-1 is an open reading frame whose function is uncertain. The CDR3 loop spans 17 amino acids. V was pared by 2 bases and J by 6 bases, with 20 bases between. CDR3 sequence (DNA): TGCGCCAGCAGTCAAAACAGGACACCACACCGGGGTCAGCCCCAGCATTTT. This gives the protein CASSQNRTPHRGQPQHF.

The gene calls are TRBV5-4 and TRBJ2-3; 12 bases match TRBD2. Per the germline V gene, CDR1 is SGHNT and CDR2 is YYREEE (reference sequence). The ends lost 6 bases at V and 3 bases at J; junction bases unmatched: 11. CDR3 size: 17 residues. CDR3 in amino acids: CASNRRLAGVGTDTQYF. For the CDR3, the DNA is TGTGCCAGCAACCGTAGACTAGCGGGAGTCGGGACAGATACGCAGTATTTT. The entire variable domain, with the rest obtained from reference TRBV5-4 and TRBJ2-3, is as follows: ETGVTQSPTHLIKTRGQQVTLRCSSQSGHNTVSWYQQALGQGPQFIFQYYREEENGRGNFPPRFSGLQFPNYSSELNVNALELDDSALYLCASNRRLAGVGTDTQYFGPGTRLTVL.

The rearrangement links TRBV6-1 to TRBJ1-1; no clear D. Germline values: CDR1 MNHNS, CDR2 SASEGT. Trimming stripped 5 bases from V and 1 base from J, with 11 bases between. This CDR3 contains 14 residues. The CDR3 protein is CASSFDGQNTEAFF. The CDR3 DNA sequence: TGTGCCAGCAGTTTTGACGGCCAGAACACTGAAGCTTTCTTT.